This T cell receptor (beta chain) is from a study of T cell repertoires in cytomegalovirus infection. Looking at the study overall: Public TCR beta signatures provided an indication of both CMV infection and a matching HLA type.

TCRdb recomputed calls from the reads with MiXCR, one row per CDR3 protein. The sample lists about 260,000 distinct CDR3 sequences, 9.1% seen once, with roughly 15% in the top ten. This CDR3 is built from 13 residues. Germline V gives CDR1 SGHTA, CDR2 FQGNSA. V shed 5 bases and J shed 3 bases, with 11 bases lying between them. The sequencing input was PBMCs. The J gene is TRBJ2-7, the V gene TRBV7-2; D is uncertain. The clonotype comes from a human donor in good health (CMV status not recorded). Some clones in this sample may be carry-over from other donors' samples. CDR3: CASSPYRGYEQYF. The DNA for the CDR3 is TGTGCCAGCAGCCCCTACAGAGGCTACGAGCAGTACTTC.